This T cell receptor (beta chain) was retrieved from a study of blood T cell repertoires in COVID-19. About the study: T cells, B-cell-depleted T cells, or PBMCs supplied cDNA or gDNA.

Here immunoSEQ multiplex PCR was the method, and the copy in TCRdb shows in-frame clones only, minus some. The data show around 250,000 clones, approximately 82% seen once. With V trimmed by 4 bases and J by 2 bases, 5 bases remained unmatched. Germline V gives CDR1 SGDLS, CDR2 YYNGEE. The CDR3 runs 15 residues. The receptor comes from a middle-aged man with active or convalescent COVID-19. The chain combines TRBV9 with TRBJ2-2; 7 bases align to TRBD1. Sequencing input: peripheral blood. In nucleotides, the CDR3 is TGTGCCAGCAGCCCACAGGGGACAAACACCGGGGAGCTGTTTTTT. This gives the protein CASSPQGTNTGELFF.